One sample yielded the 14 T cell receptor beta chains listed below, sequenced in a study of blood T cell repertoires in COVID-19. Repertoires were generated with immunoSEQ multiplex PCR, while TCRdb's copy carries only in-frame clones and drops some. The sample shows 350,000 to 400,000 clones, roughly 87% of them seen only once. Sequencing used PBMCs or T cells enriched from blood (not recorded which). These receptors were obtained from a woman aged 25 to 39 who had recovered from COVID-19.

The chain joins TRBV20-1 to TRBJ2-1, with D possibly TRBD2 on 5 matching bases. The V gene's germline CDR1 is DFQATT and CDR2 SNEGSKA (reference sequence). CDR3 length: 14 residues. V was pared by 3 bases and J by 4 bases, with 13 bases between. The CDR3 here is CSASLGLLYNEQFF. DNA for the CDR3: TGCAGTGCTAGTCTAGGACTCTTGTACAATGAGCAGTTCTTC.

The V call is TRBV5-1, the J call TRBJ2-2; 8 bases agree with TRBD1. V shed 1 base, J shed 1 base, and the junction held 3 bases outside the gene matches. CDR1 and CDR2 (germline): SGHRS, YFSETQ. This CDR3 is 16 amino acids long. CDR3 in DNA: TGCGCCAGCAGCTTGTTCGGGACAGGGAACACCGGGGAGCTGTTTTTT. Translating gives CASSLFGTGNTGELFF.

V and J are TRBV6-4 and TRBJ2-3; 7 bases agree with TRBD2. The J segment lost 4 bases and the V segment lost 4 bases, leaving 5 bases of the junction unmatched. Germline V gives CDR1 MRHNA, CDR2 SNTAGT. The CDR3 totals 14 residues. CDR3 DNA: TGTGCCAGCAGTGGGAAAGGGAGGGCAGATACGCAGTATTTT. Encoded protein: CASSGKGRADTQYF.

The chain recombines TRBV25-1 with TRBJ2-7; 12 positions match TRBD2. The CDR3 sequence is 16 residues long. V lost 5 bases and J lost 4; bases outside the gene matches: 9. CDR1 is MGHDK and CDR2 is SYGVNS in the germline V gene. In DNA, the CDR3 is TGTGCCAGCAGTTCGGAAGGAACTAGCGGGGGGTACGAGCAGTACTTC. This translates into CASSSEGTSGGYEQYF.

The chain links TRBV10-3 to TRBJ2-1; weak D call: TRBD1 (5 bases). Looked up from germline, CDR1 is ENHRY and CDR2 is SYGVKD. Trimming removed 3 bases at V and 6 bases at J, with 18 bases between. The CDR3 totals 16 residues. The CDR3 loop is CAISDVGQPSSNEQFF. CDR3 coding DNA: TGTGCCATCAGTGATGTGGGGCAGCCCAGCTCCAATGAGCAGTTCTTC.

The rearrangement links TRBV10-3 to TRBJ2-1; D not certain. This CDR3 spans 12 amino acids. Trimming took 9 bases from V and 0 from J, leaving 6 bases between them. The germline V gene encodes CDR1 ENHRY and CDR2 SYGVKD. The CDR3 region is CAIGPSYNEQFF. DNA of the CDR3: TGTGCCATTGGCCCCTCCTACAATGAGCAGTTCTTC.

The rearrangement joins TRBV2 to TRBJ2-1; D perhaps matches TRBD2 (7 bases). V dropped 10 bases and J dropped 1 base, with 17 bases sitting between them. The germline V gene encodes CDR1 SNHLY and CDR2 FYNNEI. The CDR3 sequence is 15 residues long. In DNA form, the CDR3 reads TGTGCCACTAAGGGGGGGAGTGGGTCCTACAATGAGCAGTTCTTC. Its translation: CATKGGSGSYNEQFF.

This CDR3 is CASSQGLAGYNEQFF. As DNA, the CDR3 is TGTGCCAGCAGCCAGGGACTAGCGGGGTATAATGAGCAGTTCTTC. The chain carries TRBV11-3 and TRBJ2-1; 13 bases map to TRBD2. V was pared by 5 bases and J by 7 bases, with 5 bases of the junction left unmatched. There are 15 residues in the CDR3. Germline assignment: CDR1 SGHNT and CDR2 YENEEA.

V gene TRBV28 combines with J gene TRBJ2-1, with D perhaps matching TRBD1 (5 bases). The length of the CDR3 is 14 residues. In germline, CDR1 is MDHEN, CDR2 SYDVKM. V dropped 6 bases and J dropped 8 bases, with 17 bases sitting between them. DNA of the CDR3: TGTGCCAGCAGCCCAGACAGTGAAAAGGATGAGCAGTTCTTC. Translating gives CASSPDSEKDEQFF. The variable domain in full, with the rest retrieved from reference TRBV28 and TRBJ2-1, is DVKVTQSSRYLVKRTGEKVFLECVQDMDHENMFWYRQDPGLGLRLIYFSYDVKMKEKGDIPEGYSVSREKKERFSLILESASTNQTSMYLCASSPDSEKDEQFFGPGTRLTVL.

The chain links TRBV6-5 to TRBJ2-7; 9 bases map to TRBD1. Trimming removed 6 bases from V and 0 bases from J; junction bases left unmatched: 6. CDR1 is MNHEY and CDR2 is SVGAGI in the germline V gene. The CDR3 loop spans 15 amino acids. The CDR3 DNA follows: TGTGCCAGCAGGGCCCGACAGGGGGGCTCCTACGAGCAGTACTTC. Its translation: CASRARQGGSYEQYF.

CDR3 coding DNA: TGCGCCAGCAGCTTGGAGGGCGGGGGGCCAAACAATGAGCAGTTCTTC. This sequence encodes CASSLEGGGPNNEQFF. The chain joins TRBV5-1 to TRBJ2-1, with 8 bases lining up with TRBD2. The trim removed 0 bases at V and 5 bases at J, leaving 7 bases unmatched. From germline, CDR1 is SGHRS and CDR2 YFSETQ. The CDR3 is made up of 16 amino acids.

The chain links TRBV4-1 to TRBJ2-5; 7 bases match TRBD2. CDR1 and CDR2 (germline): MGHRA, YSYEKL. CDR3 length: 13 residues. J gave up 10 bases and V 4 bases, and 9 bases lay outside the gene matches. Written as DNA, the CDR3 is TGCGCCAGCAGCCCCCTGGGAGGGAAGGGCCAGTACTTC. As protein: CASSPLGGKGQYF.

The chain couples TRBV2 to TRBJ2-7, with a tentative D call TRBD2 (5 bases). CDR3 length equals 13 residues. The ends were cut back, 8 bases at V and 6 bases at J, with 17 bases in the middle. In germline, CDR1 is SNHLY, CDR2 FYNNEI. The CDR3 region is CASYSGSRGEQYF. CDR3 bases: TGTGCCAGCTACTCGGGCTCCCGGGGCGAGCAGTACTTC.

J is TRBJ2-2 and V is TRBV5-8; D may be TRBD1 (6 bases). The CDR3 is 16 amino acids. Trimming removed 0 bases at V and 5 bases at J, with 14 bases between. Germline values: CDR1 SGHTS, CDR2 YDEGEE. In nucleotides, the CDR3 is TGTGCCAGCAGCTTGGACAGGGTGGGTTGGACCGGGGAGCTGTTTTTT. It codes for CASSLDRVGWTGELFF.